This T cell receptor (beta chain) was documented in a study of T cells in Graves' hyperthyroidism and ophthalmopathy. Amplification of TCR beta CDR3 regions was performed using RNA transcripts as template. HTBI primers drove first-round RT-PCR of the TCR CDR3. Each CDR3 protein is one row after TCRdb ran MiXCR on the multiplex PCR reads. This sample has fewer than 450,000 distinct CDR3 sequences, with over 13% found just once. Notes on the study in general: Blood also carried most thyroid clonotypes expanded above 0.001.

Ophthalmopathy patients had Clinical Activity Score at least 3, NOSPECS grade at least 4, duration under 3 months. A few counts support this clonotype. The antigen is undetermined. Trimming pared 4 bases from V and 5 bases from J, leaving 12 bases between. This CDR3 region has 12 residues. Germline V CDR1 and CDR2: DFQATT, SNEGSKA (reference sequence). The chain joins TRBV20-1 to TRBJ2-7; maybe TRBD1 (6 bases). The clonotype originates from a man aged 50 to 59 with Graves' ophthalmopathy. The sample consisted of blood. The CDR3 sequence is CSAIAQGNEQYF. CDR3 DNA: TGCAGTGCTATCGCACAGGGAAACGAGCAGTACTTC.